The present T cell receptor (beta chain) was sequenced within a study of blood T cell repertoires in COVID-19. Looking at the study overall: There were acute and convalescent COVID-19 samples, and they came from the United States, Italy and Spain. T cells, B-cell-depleted T cells, or PBMCs provided the cDNA or gDNA that served as material.

The ends lost 9 bases at V and 1 base at J; junction bases unmatched: 9. Germline V gene sequence: CDR1 SGDLS, CDR2 YYNGEE. This CDR3 spans 15 amino acids. As processed by the authors: The assay estimated nucleated cells by amplifying reference gene primers. The repertoire was sequenced with immunoSEQ multiplex PCR; TCRdb's copy has only in-frame clones and lacks some. The V and J calls and clone size come from that table; D and trimming were worked out from the DNA. This sample has over 90,000 clones; 91% occur once, and the top ten carry 3.5% to 4.5%. The chain has TRBV9 and TRBJ1-2, with 10 bases lining up with TRBD1. Sequenced material: peripheral blood. The clonotype originates from a man aged 18 to 35 with acute or convalescent COVID-19. The CDR3 here is CATLDRGRYNYGYTF. Here the CDR3 DNA reads TGTGCCACCTTAGACAGGGGGCGATATAACTATGGCTACACCTTC.